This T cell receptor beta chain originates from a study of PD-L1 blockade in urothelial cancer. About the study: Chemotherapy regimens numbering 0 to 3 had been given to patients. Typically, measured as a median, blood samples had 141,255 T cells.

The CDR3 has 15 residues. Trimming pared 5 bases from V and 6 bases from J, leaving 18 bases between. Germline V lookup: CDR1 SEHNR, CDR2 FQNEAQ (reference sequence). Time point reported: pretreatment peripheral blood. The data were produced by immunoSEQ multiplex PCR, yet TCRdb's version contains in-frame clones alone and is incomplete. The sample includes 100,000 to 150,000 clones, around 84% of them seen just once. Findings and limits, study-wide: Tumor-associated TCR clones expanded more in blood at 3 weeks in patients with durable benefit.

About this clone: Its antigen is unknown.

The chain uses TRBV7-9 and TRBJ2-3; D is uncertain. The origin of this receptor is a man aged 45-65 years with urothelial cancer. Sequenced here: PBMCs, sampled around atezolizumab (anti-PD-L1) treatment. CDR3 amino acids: CASSALDIFGDTQYF. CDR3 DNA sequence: TGTGCCAGCAGCGCGCTAGATATTTTTGGGGATACGCAGTATTTT. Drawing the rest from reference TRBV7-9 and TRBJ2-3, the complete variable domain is DTGVSQNPRHKITKRGQNVTFRCDPISEHNRLYWYRQTLGQGPEFLTYFQNEAQLEKSRLLSDRFSAERPKGSFSTLEIQRTEQGDSAMYLCASSALDIFGDTQYFGPGTRLTVL.